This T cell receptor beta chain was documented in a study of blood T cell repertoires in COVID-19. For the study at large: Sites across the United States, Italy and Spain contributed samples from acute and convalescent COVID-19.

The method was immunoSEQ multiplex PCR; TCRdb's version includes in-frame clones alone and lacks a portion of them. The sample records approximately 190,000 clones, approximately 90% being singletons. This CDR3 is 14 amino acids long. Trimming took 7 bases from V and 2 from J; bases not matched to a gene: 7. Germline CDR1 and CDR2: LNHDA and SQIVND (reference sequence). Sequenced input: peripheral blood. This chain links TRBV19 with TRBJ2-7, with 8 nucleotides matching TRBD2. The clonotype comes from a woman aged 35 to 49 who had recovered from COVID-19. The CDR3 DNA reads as TGTGCCAGTAAGCCGGGACTAGATACCTACGAGCAGTACTTC. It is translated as CASKPGLDTYEQYF. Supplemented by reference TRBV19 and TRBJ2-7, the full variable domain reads DGGITQSPKYLFRKEGQNVTLSCEQNLNHDAMYWYRQDPGQGLRLIYYSQIVNDFQKGDIAEGYSVSREKKESFPLTVTSAQKNPTAFYLCASKPGLDTYEQYFGPGTRLTVT.